The next 6 T cell receptor beta chains were all read from a single sample in a study of blood T cell repertoires in COVID-19. The method was immunoSEQ multiplex PCR; TCRdb's version includes in-frame clones alone and lacks a portion of them. The sample carries 50,000 to 55,000 clones, 80% to 90% recorded once. Sequenced material: peripheral blood. The receptors stem from a man older than 75 with acute or convalescent COVID-19.

V usage is TRBV18 and J usage is TRBJ1-3; TRBD1 is a possible D gene (6 bases). The V gene lost 8 bases and the J gene lost 4 bases, with 18 bases spanning the gap. The CDR3 consists of 15 residues. Germline V gene lookup returns CDR1 KGHSH and CDR2 LQKENI. For the CDR3, the DNA is TGTGCCAGCACGAACAGGGAATCATCCGGAAACACCATATATTTT. The encoded protein is CASTNRESSGNTIYF.

The rearrangement links TRBV7-8 to TRBJ1-1; D is unclear. The CDR3 length is 14 residues. V was clipped by 5 bases and J by 0 bases, with 10 bases between them. Germline V lookup: CDR1 SGHVS, CDR2 FQNEAQ. CDR3 sequence: CASSPLVLNTEAFF. CDR3 sequence (DNA): TGTGCCAGCAGCCCACTCGTGTTGAACACTGAAGCTTTCTTT.

The chain links TRBV10-1 to TRBJ1-1, with D maybe TRBD1 (5 bases). Trimming left V 6 bases short and J 8 bases short, with 10 bases between. CDR3 length equals 11 residues. CDR1 and CDR2 from the germline V gene are WNHNN and SYGVQD (reference sequence). Written as DNA, the CDR3 is TGCGCCAGCAGCCACGCAGGGGAAGCTTTCTTT. Protein: CASSHAGEAFF.

The chain couples TRBV9 to TRBJ2-5, with 8 bases lining up with TRBD2. Germline V CDR1 and CDR2: SGDLS, YYNGEE. The ends lost 6 bases at V and 0 bases at J; junction bases unmatched: 4. This CDR3 contains 14 residues. This CDR3 is CASTLAGNQETQYF. CDR3 DNA: TGTGCCAGCACCCTAGCGGGCAACCAAGAGACCCAGTACTTC.

There are a few counts of this clone. This chain connects TRBV9 to TRBJ2-5; the D gene is possibly TRBD1 (8 bases). The germline V and J ends were trimmed by 3 bases and 6 bases, with 15 bases remaining between them. This CDR3 region has 14 residues. Germline V gives CDR1 SGDLS, CDR2 YYNGEE. Here the CDR3 DNA reads TGTGCCAGCAGCGGAGGACAGGGAGGGCAGACCCAGTACTTC. Its translation is CASSGGQGGQTQYF.

The chain is built from TRBV5-6 and TRBJ2-4, with a possible D match to TRBD1 (5 bases). The CDR3 contains 14 residues. Germline V gene sequence: CDR1 SGHDT, CDR2 YYEEEE. The V end lost 2 bases, the J end lost 8 bases, and 14 bases lay between the germline ends. CDR3 loop: CASSFRAGYDIQYF. CDR3 in DNA: TGTGCCAGCAGCTTTAGGGCAGGGTATGACATTCAGTACTTC.